This T cell receptor beta chain was identified during a study of cytomegalovirus exposure and HLA in healthy donors (TCRdb year 2017). Study-level background: An earlier analysis of roughly 610 of the donors reported under 300 Gb of sequence data and around 100 million unique TCR beta sequences obtained from some 200 million T cells. The study aimed to test whether cataloging public T cell receptors could reveal signatures of past pathogen exposure. Class I and class II HLA loci were covered by the typing at four-digit resolution. The study combined high-throughput TCR immunosequencing, statistical association of individual TCRs with disease status, and machine learning to predict cytomegalovirus infection status. Among 398 genotyped donors of the cohort, an average of about 240,000 unique TCR beta nucleotide sequences were sequenced per donor, around 20% of them non-productive. A later genetic analysis took genome-wide SNP genotypes for about three fifths of the 666 donors and used that subset as a discovery cohort. Donor age, sex, ethnicity and CMV serostatus were collected together with the repertoire data. The number of typed donors differed by locus: roughly 629-640 for A, B, C, DRB1 and DQB1; approximately 520 for DQA1; 606 for DPA1; and some 470 for DPB1. Besides the first cohort of around 670 subjects, a separate validation cohort made up of roughly 130 different subjects was used. Every repertoire in the discovery cohort had been generated on one and the same sequencing platform. The study used immunosequencing to profile the T cell repertoires of 666 subjects and linked those repertoires to cytomegalovirus serostatus. Four to six DR-DQ haplotypes were handled as single units for association and clustering, since linkage in the cohort was strong. The genetic ancestry cluster associated with self-reported Caucasian donors included approximately 85% of the 398 genotyped donors. Rather than drawing on any new phenotypic data, the later analysis identified candidate immune exposures from TCR beta sequences and the way those sequences occurred across donors. A later analysis re-analyzed previously published TCR beta repertoires from hundreds of donors and added high-resolution HLA genotyping to study TCR occurrence patterns. About 300 gigabases of sequencing data and 78 million or so unique TCR sequences were included in an early release covering about 700 HLA-typed donors. To decide whether each TCR beta V gene segment behaved as functional or pseudogenic, an earlier analysis of fewer than 750 of the donors relied on high-throughput TCR beta sequencing.

The cohort comprised approximately 700 healthy bone marrow donors. All cohort members were sampled while nominally healthy, although unrecorded immune exposures were likely present. The donor was CMV seronegative and belonged to the group of 352 seronegative cohort members. A peripheral blood sample was provided by each donor, and peripheral blood mononuclear cells were used for TCR beta sequencing. Genomic DNA was extracted from the blood cell samples with the Qiagen DNeasy Blood Extraction Kit. In the case of this clone: Its antigen target is currently unknown. Per-base qualities were not stored, and no clone one base away is much larger.

Library method: the immunoSEQ multiplex PCR assay. For the multiplex PCR, a mixture combining 60 forward primers for TCR Vbeta segments and 13 reverse primers for TCR Jbeta segments was used. The CDR3 region of rearranged TCR beta genes was amplified from genomic DNA by a multiplex PCR assay. Amplified TCR beta libraries were sequenced as 87-base-pair reads on the Illumina HiSeq System. The authors' analysis ran thus. A later analysis tallied 70 million to 100 million unique TCR beta chains across the 666 repertoires, and approximately 12 million of those chains were shared by two or more donors. A nearest-neighbor algorithm error-corrected the raw reads and collapsed the reads into unique sequences, merging closely related sequences to remove PCR and sequencing errors. Alignment of CDR3 sequences to IMGT reference sequences was used to assign V, D and J gene segments. For a sequence to be retained, a match of at least six nucleotides to both a V gene segment and a J gene segment was required. Rearrangements were called productive when the CDR3 lacked stop codons and stayed in frame with V and J; all others were non-productive. CDR3 was defined according to IMGT convention as the region running from the second conserved V-encoded cysteine to the conserved J-encoded phenylalanine. The earlier analysis of some 600 of the donors excluded sequences that lacked an unambiguous match to a single V gene segment. In an earlier analysis of approximately 590 of the donors, V segments were called functional above 56.7% productive rearrangements and were called segregating when the between-donor standard deviation exceeded 5%. A statistical classification framework was built for diagnosing cytomegalovirus status from the catalog of TCR beta chain sequences. In a later analysis, TCR nucleotide sequences were compared against IMGT/GENE-DB human TR gene sequences so that V and J genes could be assigned. In a later analysis, CDR3 sequences and most-parsimonious VDJ recombination scenarios were assigned using the TCRdist pipeline. In a later analysis, every TCR beta chain was defined by the combination of its CDR3 amino acid sequence and its V-gene family, and reads without a unique V-gene family were dropped. To address suspected cross-contamination and a sequencing artifact, a later analysis removed over 500 highly shared, low-generation-probability nucleotide sequences. In a later analysis, a clonal expansion index for each public chain was calculated from normalized within-repertoire ranks of inferred template counts. Generation probabilities in a later analysis came from a VDJ recombination model fitted to out-of-frame rearrangements, and those results were checked against IGoR. A later analysis scored TCR-TCR, TCR-HLA and TCR-CMV co-occurrence with hypergeometric tests, applying a repertoire-size bias correction to TCR pairs. In a later analysis, false discovery rates were estimated by permuting HLA or CMV assignments 20 times. In a later analysis, co-occurring TCRs were grouped with DBSCAN, and TCRdist sequence similarity was added when clustering was performed within HLA-allele-positive subsets. Co-occurrence clustering excluded repertoires with fewer than 30,000 or more than 120,000 public chains, plus five with anomalous nucleotide sharing. TCRdb stores this immuneACCESS table with in-frame sequences only. Part of the clones is absent; in the studies checked, under half of the shortfall reflects unresolved V genes, and no reason is known for the rest. V and J calls and clone size come straight from that table; D and trimming were deduced from the DNA. The sample profile shows about 160,000 clones; under 90% of them were found once. 1.5% of the sample comes from the top ten.

Points the paper makes about the study in general: A cluster of highly shared sequence variants was judged likely to represent a technical artifact of the sequencing pipeline. Across donors, most TCR sequences were observed very rarely, whereas some public TCRs were present in many individuals. A few of the identified cytomegalovirus-associated TCR beta chains were confirmed in vitro to be specific for cytomegalovirus antigens. At a false discovery rate of 0.05, a later analysis linked around 17,000 TCR beta sequences to specific HLA alleles. In a later analysis, HLA-associated TCR beta chains were found to be more clonally expanded and to have lower generation probabilities than equally common non-associated chains. It was suggested by the authors that the approach could potentially be generalized to other disease states and immunological phenotypes. In the study, around 150 TCR beta chains were listed as associated with cytomegalovirus. In a later analysis, the rate of TCR association differed among HLA loci, with DRB1 alleles having the most associated TCRs and HLA-C alleles having the fewest. A later analysis found that most CMV-associated TCR beta chains appeared HLA-restricted, with HLA associations seemingly driven largely by CMV exposure. An association between a missense DCLRE1C variant and V-gene and J-gene trimming of TCR beta chains was found in a later genetic analysis and replicated in an independent cohort. According to a later genetic analysis, donors in an Asian-associated ancestry cluster had fewer N-insertions in productive TCRs than the roughly 700-donor mean. When HLA alleles, especially DR and DQ, strongly co-occurred, TCR associations were difficult to assign to individual alleles. Linkage disequilibrium might explain the correlated functional status among segregating V segments, but an unknown experimental factor could not be excluded. Because counts were too low, about 18 rarely observed V segments, including chromosome 9 orphons, were excluded from the earlier analysis of 587 of the donors. A further reported finding was that TCR beta sequences accurately predicted the HLA-A and HLA-B alleles for most subjects in the first cohort. An earlier analysis of roughly 570 of the donors showed that most TCR beta V segments appeared in productive rearrangements either about 90% or about 30% of the time, which broadly matched IMGT annotations. HLA typing was unavailable for some donors at each locus, so association tests used only the typed subset. A later analysis reported that several top co-occurrence clusters appeared linked to parvovirus B19, influenza, CMV and Epstein-Barr virus. Roughly uniform sequencing depth across donors was assumed in presence/absence analyses, although this assumption may not hold. In both the original and validation cohorts, the classifier was reported to diagnose cytomegalovirus status with high specificity and sensitivity. Only TCR beta chains were sequenced in this cohort, and the absence of alpha or paired-chain data limited detectable features. Some IMGT-functional V segments, including TRBV6-2 and TRBV6-3, could not be distinguished by the 87-base-pair reads and were therefore excluded. Immune exposure information for the cohort was limited to CMV serostatus.

Spanning cysteine to phenylalanine, the CDR3 consists of 16 amino acids. CDR3 DNA only is kept here, 48 bases in frame from base 1. CDR1 SGHNT and CDR2 YENEEA were looked up in the germline V gene. V trim: 1 base; J trim: 0 bases; unmatched bases: 3. The sample taken for sequencing was PBMCs. The V and J segments used are TRBV11-3 and TRBJ2-3, with 8 bases matching TRBD2. This clonotype was obtained from a male donor in good health and CMV-seronegative. The DNA sequence reads TGTGCCAGCAGCTTAGGGACTAGCCACAGCACAGATACGCAGTATTTT. This gives the protein CASSLGTSHSTDTQYF.